The 5 T cell receptor beta chains given below trace back to one sample, sequenced in a study of CD8 T cells in ankylosing spondylitis. From the 5' RACE reads, TCRdb called clonotypes with MiXCR, one entry per CDR3 protein. The repertoire consists of 700,000 to 850,000 distinct CDR3 sequences, with roughly 12% occurring once and the leading ten covering approximately 0.46%. Broader study findings: A TCR beta motif of roughly eight highly homologous variants seemed to mark ankylosing spondylitis blood.

These receptors' targets are unknown. The sequencing sample was made of blood, either unsorted or a sorted T cell fraction (not recorded which). These receptors were collected from a male donor with ankylosing spondylitis.

This clonotype has more than one count but fewer than ten. The chain carries TRBV6-2 or TRBV6-3 and TRBJ2-5; TRBD2 aligns across 11 bases. V shed 6 bases, J shed 2 bases, and the junction held 11 bases outside the gene matches. The CDR3 is 17 amino acids. The germline V gene encodes CDR1 MNHEY and CDR2 SVGEGT. CDR3 region: CASSSRLAGPLQETQYF. CDR3 bases: TGTGCCAGCAGCTCGCGACTAGCGGGGCCCCTTCAAGAGACCCAGTACTTC.

This clonotype showed up just a few times. The chain links TRBV29-1 to TRBJ1-1; D not certain. V lost 3 bases and J lost 4, with 9 bases in between. This CDR3 region has 12 residues. Germline V lookup: CDR1 SQVTM, CDR2 ANQGSEA. In nucleotides, the CDR3 is TGCAGCGTTGATCAGAGGGCCACTGAAGCTTTCTTT. Residues: CSVDQRATEAFF.

This chain joins TRBV20-1 and TRBJ2-1, with TRBD2 as a possible D gene (6 bases). This CDR3 is built from 15 residues. The V and J ends lost 3 bases and 8 bases respectively, with 20 bases between them. CDR1 DFQATT and CDR2 SNEGSKA come from the germline V gene (reference sequence). The CDR3 is CSARARAGRRDEQFF. The CDR3 bases are TGCAGTGCTAGGGCACGGGCGGGAAGGAGGGATGAGCAGTTCTTC.

A few counts support this clonotype. The chain joins TRBV20-1 to TRBJ1-5; no firm D call. CDR3 size: 14 residues. V was shortened by 3 bases and J by 0 bases, with 9 bases between the two germline ends. CDR1 DFQATT and CDR2 SNEGSKA come from the germline V gene (reference sequence). The CDR3: CSARARASNQPQHF. As DNA, the CDR3 is TGCAGTGCTAGGGCCAGAGCTAGCAATCAGCCCCAGCATTTT.

This rearrangement joins TRBV6-1 to TRBJ2-7; D is possibly TRBD1 or TRBD2 (5 bases each). The V end was cut by 3 bases, the J end by 11 bases, with 14 bases between. Germline CDR1 and CDR2: MNHNS and SASEGT. The CDR3 is 12 residues long. CDR3: CASSDGTVREYF. The CDR3 nucleotides are TGTGCCAGCAGTGACGGGACCGTACGAGAGTACTTC.